The 17 T cell receptor beta chains in this list originate from one sample, sequenced in a study of blood T cell repertoires in COVID-19. The repertoire was sequenced with immunoSEQ multiplex PCR; TCRdb's copy has only in-frame clones and lacks some. The sample holds roughly 100,000 clones, roughly nine tenths seen once. The source material was peripheral blood. The receptors were gathered from a human donor in a cohort sampled during active COVID-19.

This CDR3 reads CASSSRTGSSYNEQFF. CDR3 nucleotides: TGTGCCAGCAGTTCCCGGACAGGGAGCTCCTACAATGAGCAGTTCTTC. This rearrangement joins TRBV9 to TRBJ2-1, with 8 bases that match TRBD1. Germline V gene lookup returns CDR1 SGDLS and CDR2 YYNGEE. The J segment lost 0 bases and the V segment lost 5 bases, leaving 7 bases of the junction unmatched. CDR3 length equals 16 residues.

The chain employs TRBV27 and TRBJ1-5, with D uncertain. The length of the CDR3 is 16 residues. Germline CDR1 is MNHEY and CDR2 is SMNVEV (reference sequence). V shed 0 bases and J shed 3 bases, with 12 bases lying between them. This CDR3 reads CASSLSGGEINQPQHF. The CDR3 nucleotides are TGTGCCAGCAGTTTATCGGGAGGAGAAATCAATCAGCCCCAGCATTTT.

The rearrangement uses TRBV11-1 and TRBJ2-7; TRBD2 matches 9 bases. The length of the CDR3 is 15 residues. Germline assignment: CDR1 SGHAT and CDR2 FQDESV (reference sequence). After removal of 6 bases from V and 2 bases from J, the junction contained 8 bases not matched to a gene. The CDR3 region is CASSSWTSETYEQYF. CDR3 DNA sequence: TGTGCCAGCAGTTCCTGGACTAGCGAAACCTACGAGCAGTACTTC. The whole variable domain, filled in from reference TRBV11-1 and TRBJ2-7, reads EAEVAQSPRYKITEKSQAVAFWCDPISGHATLYWYRQILGQGPELLVQFQDESVVDDSQLPKDRFSAERLKGVDSTLKIQPAELGDSAMYLCASSSWTSETYEQYFGPGTRLTVT.

Concerning this clone itself: Other DNA sequences of this sample code for an identical CDR3. J is TRBJ2-7 and V is TRBV5-1; 9 bases align to TRBD2. The CDR3 runs to 15 residues. Germline lookup yields CDR1 SGHRS and CDR2 YFSETQ. Trimming at V came to 4 bases and at J to 1 base, leaving 6 bases not matched to a gene. In DNA, the CDR3 is TGCGCCAGCAGCGAAGCGGGGGGCCGGTCCTACGAGCAGTACTTC. Protein sequence: CASSEAGGRSYEQYF.

With respect to this clone: An end of the junction does not agree with germline; a read error may underlie this. This chain links TRBV7-9 with TRBJ2-1; TRBD1 matches 7 bases. Germline V lookup: CDR1 SEHNR, CDR2 FQNEAQ (reference sequence). The CDR3 has 15 residues. This chain's CDR3 is CASNLPQGFDNEQFF. The CDR3 DNA reads as TGTGCCAGCAACTTACCACAGGGGTTCGACAATGAGCAGTTCTTC.

This rearrangement joins TRBV3-1 (or the pseudogene TRBV3-2) to TRBJ1-2, with 7 bases that match TRBD1. With V trimmed by 3 bases and J by 8 bases, 3 bases remained unmatched. CDR3 length equals 12 residues. Germline loops: CDR1 LGHDT, CDR2 YNNKEL (reference sequence). CDR3 sequence: CASSQGTDGYTF. CDR3 coding DNA: TGTGCCAGCAGCCAGGGGACAGACGGCTACACCTTC.

The chain employs TRBV5-1 and TRBJ2-3; 11 nucleotides agree with TRBD2. The CDR3 contains 18 residues. Germline V lookup: CDR1 SGHRS, CDR2 YFSETQ. V lost 0 bases, J lost 0 bases, and 6 bases stayed unmatched. The CDR3 spells CASSLVPGTSGSTDTQYF. Written as DNA, the CDR3 is TGCGCCAGCAGCTTGGTTCCCGGGACTAGCGGTAGCACAGATACGCAGTATTTT.

This chain joins TRBV6-6 and TRBJ2-3; TRBD1 is a possible D gene (6 bases). The CDR3 covers 16 residues. V lost 4 bases to trimming and J lost 1 base, with 15 bases between them. Germline CDR1 MNHNY, CDR2 SVGAGI (reference sequence). The CDR3 region is CASSLRGYRGTDTQYF. CDR3 DNA: TGTGCCAGCAGTTTAAGGGGGTATCGAGGCACAGATACGCAGTATTTT.

The chain couples TRBV28 to TRBJ1-5; 9 bases agree with TRBD1. V trimming: 1 base; J trimming: 9 bases; junction bases outside the gene matches: 16. Germline V gene data show CDR1 as MDHEN and CDR2 as SYDVKM. CDR3 length: 18 amino acids. CDR3 region: CASSLLFRGTGFLGPQHF. CDR3 DNA sequence: TGTGCCAGCAGTTTATTGTTCAGGGGGACAGGGTTCCTAGGGCCCCAGCATTTT.

This chain uses TRBV2 with TRBJ2-7, with D perhaps TRBD2 (5 bases). Germline V lookup: CDR1 SNHLY, CDR2 FYNNEI. The CDR3 length is 12 residues. The V gene lost 6 bases and the J gene lost 7 bases, with 13 bases spanning the gap. The CDR3 loop reads CASRTRSGEQYF. The CDR3 region has the DNA TGTGCCAGCAGAACGAGATCGGGGGAGCAGTACTTC.

V usage is TRBV7-8 and J usage is TRBJ2-1; no firm D call. The CDR3 is 12 residues long. The germline V gene has CDR1 SGHVS and CDR2 FQNEAQ. V was cut by 5 bases and J by 8 bases, with 10 bases left in between. The CDR3 DNA follows: TGTGCCAGCAGCCCCGCGGTCGATGAGCAGTTCTTC. The encoded protein is CASSPAVDEQFF.

The genes are TRBV2 and TRBJ2-1, with D possibly TRBD1 on 6 matching bases. CDR1 and CDR2 (germline): SNHLY, FYNNEI. CDR3 length equals 13 residues. V lost 8 bases to trimming and J lost 7 bases, with 15 bases between them. DNA for the CDR3: TGTGCCAGCTGTCGGACAGCTGGGAATGAGCAGTTCTTC. The encoded protein is CASCRTAGNEQFF.

This clone was seen just once. The CDR3 loop reads CASSQGLADGDTQYF. The CDR3 DNA follows: TGCGCCAGCAGCCAAGGACTAGCGGATGGAGATACGCAGTATTTT. The gene calls are TRBV4-1 and TRBJ2-3, with TRBD2 matching over 9 bases. The V segment lost 1 base and the J segment 5 bases; nucleotides outside the gene matches: 4. Germline V gene lookup returns CDR1 MGHRA and CDR2 YSYEKL. The length of the CDR3 is 15 residues.

The rearrangement uses TRBV5-1 and TRBJ1-6, with D uncertain. The V end was cut by 0 bases, the J end by 5 bases, with 21 bases between. The CDR3 has 19 amino acids. Germline CDR1 reads SGHRS; CDR2 reads YFSETQ. The CDR3 reads CASSLEPVRGIGNNSPLHF. In DNA form, the CDR3 reads TGCGCCAGCAGCTTGGAACCGGTTCGGGGTATTGGAAATAATTCACCCCTCCACTTT.

This clone was seen a handful of times. The chain employs TRBV5-6 and TRBJ2-2; weak D call: TRBD2 (6 bases). V was clipped by 2 bases and J by 1 base, with 12 bases between them. Germline V gene sequence: CDR1 SGHDT, CDR2 YYEEEE. CDR3 size: 16 residues. CDR3 region: CASSFGPEGNTGELFF. The CDR3 DNA reads as TGTGCCAGCAGCTTTGGTCCGGAGGGGAACACCGGGGAGCTGTTTTTT.

This clone appeared a single time. The chain carries TRBV6-5 and TRBJ1-1; no reliable D call. The germline CDR1 and CDR2 sequences are MNHEY and SVGAGI. V was cut by 0 bases and J by 4 bases, with 6 bases left in between. CDR3 length: 13 residues. CDR3 sequence reads: CASSYSTSTEAFF. The CDR3, as DNA: TGTGCCAGCAGTTACTCGACAAGCACTGAAGCTTTCTTT.

The gene calls are TRBV7-9 and TRBJ2-1; D is perhaps TRBD2 (6 bases). The CDR3 consists of 15 residues. The germline V and J ends were trimmed by 5 bases and 2 bases, with 13 bases remaining between them. From germline, CDR1 is SEHNR and CDR2 FQNEAQ (reference sequence). This CDR3 is CASSPRDSPYNEQFF. In DNA, the CDR3 is TGTGCCAGCAGCCCCCGGGACTCGCCCTACAATGAGCAGTTCTTC.